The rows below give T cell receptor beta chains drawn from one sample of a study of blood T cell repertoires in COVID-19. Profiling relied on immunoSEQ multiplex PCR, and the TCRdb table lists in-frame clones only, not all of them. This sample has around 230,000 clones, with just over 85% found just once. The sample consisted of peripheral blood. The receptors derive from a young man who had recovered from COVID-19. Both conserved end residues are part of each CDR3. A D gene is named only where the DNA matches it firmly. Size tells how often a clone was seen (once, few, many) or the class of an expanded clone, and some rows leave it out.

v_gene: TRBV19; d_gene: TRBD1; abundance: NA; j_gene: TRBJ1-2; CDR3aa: CATPMKQGARLGYTF; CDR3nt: TGTGCCACACCGATGAAACAGGGGGCCAGGCTTGGCTACACCTTC
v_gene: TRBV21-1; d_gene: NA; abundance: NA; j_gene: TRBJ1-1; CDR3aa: CASRPATGITEAFF; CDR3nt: TGTGCCAGCAGGCCGGCGACAGGGATCACTGAAGCTTTCTTT
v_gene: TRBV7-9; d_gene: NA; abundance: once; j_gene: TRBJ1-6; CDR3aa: CASRGGNSPLHF; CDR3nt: TGTGCCAGCAGGGGGGGTAATTCACCCCTCCACTTT
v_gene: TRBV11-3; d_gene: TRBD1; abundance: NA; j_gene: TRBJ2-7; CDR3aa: CASSGRQGAREQYF; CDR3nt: TGTGCCAGCAGCGGGCGACAGGGGGCTAGGGAGCAGTACTTC
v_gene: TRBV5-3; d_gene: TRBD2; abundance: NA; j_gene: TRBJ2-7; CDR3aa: CARSHRLAGGAACYEQYF; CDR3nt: TGTGCCAGAAGCCACCGACTAGCGGGGGGGGCTGCTTGCTACGAGCAGTACTTC
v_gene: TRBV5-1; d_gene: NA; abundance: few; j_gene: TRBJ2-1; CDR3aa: CASSLGRMLGNEQFF; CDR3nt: TGCGCCAGCAGCTTGGGCAGGATGTTGGGCAATGAGCAGTTCTTC
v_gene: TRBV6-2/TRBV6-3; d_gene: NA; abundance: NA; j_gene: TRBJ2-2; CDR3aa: CASSYLVLSGELFF; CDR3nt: TGTGCCAGCAGTTACCTCGTTTTGAGCGGGGAGCTGTTTTTT
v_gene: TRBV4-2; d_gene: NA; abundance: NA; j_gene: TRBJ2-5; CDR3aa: CASSQDWQGMGETQYF; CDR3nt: TGTGCCAGCAGCCAAGATTGGCAGGGGATGGGAGAGACCCAGTACTTC
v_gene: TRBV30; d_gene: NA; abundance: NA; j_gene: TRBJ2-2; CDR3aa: CAWVIVETGELFF; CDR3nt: TGTGCCTGGGTTATCGTCGAGACCGGGGAGCTGTTTTTT
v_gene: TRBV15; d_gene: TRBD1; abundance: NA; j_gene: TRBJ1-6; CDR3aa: CATSRVEDRPYSPLHF; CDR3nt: TGTGCCACCAGCAGAGTGGAGGACAGGCCGTATTCACCCCTCCACTTT
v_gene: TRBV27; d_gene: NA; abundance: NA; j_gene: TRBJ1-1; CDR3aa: CASSDEKIMNTEAFF; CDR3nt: TGTGCCAGCAGTGATGAGAAGATTATGAACACTGAAGCTTTCTTT
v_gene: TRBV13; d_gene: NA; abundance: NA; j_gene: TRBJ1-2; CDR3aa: CASSPGLGVRGYTF; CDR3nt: TGTGCCAGCAGCCCCGGCCTAGGTGTGCGTGGCTACACCTTC
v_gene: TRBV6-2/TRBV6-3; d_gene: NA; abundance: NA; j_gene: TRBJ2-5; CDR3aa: CASSYLAPRETQYF; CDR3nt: TGTGCCAGCAGTTACCTAGCCCCCCGGGAGACCCAGTACTTC
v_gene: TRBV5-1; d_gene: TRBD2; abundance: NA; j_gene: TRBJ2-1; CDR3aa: CASSLGLAGSYNEQFF; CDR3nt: TGCGCCAGCAGCTTGGGACTAGCGGGCAGCTACAATGAGCAGTTCTTC
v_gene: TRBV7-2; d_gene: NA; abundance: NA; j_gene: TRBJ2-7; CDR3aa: CASSSTSYEQYF; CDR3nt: TGTGCCAGCAGCTCCACTTCCTACGAGCAGTACTTC
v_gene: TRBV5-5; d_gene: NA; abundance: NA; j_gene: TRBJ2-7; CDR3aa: CASILDRAYEQYF; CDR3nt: TGTGCCAGCATCCTAGATCGGGCCTACGAGCAGTACTTC
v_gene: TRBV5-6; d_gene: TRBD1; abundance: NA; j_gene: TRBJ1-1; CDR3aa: CASSLGTGAYHTEAFF; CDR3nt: TGTGCCAGCAGCTTGGGGACAGGAGCGTATCACACTGAAGCTTTCTTT
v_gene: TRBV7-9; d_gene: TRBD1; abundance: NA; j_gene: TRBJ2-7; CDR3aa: CASSLSPGQGTYEQYF; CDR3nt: TGTGCCAGCAGCTTAAGTCCTGGACAGGGGACCTACGAGCAGTACTTC
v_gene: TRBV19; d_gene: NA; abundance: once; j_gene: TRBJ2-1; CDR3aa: CASSNPGHAYNEQFF; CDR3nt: TGTGCCAGTAGTAACCCGGGACATGCCTACAATGAGCAGTTCTTC
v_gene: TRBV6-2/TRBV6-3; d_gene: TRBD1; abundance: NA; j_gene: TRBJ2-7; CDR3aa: CASSRRQGQNYEQYF; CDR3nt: TGTGCCAGCAGTCGTCGACAGGGACAGAACTACGAGCAGTACTTC
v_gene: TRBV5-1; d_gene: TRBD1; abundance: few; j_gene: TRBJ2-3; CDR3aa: CASSQGQGIDTQYF; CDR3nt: TGCGCCAGCAGCCAGGGACAGGGGATAGATACGCAGTATTTT
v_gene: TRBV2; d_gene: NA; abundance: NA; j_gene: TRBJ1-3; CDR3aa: CASALGSGNTIYF; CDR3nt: TGTGCCAGCGCCCTAGGCAGCGGAAACACCATATATTTT
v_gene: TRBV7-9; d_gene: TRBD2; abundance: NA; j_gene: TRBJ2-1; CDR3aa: CASSLAGTRYNEQFF; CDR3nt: TGTGCCAGCAGCTTAGCGGGGACTAGATACAATGAGCAGTTCTTC
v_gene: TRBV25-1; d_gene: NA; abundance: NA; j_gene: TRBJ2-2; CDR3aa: CASISITGELFF; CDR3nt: TGTGCCAGCATTAGTATCACCGGGGAGCTGTTTTTT
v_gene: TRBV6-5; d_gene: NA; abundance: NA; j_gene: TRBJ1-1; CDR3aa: CAIQQVLNTEAFF; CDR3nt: TGTGCCATCCAACAGGTTTTGAACACTGAAGCTTTCTTT